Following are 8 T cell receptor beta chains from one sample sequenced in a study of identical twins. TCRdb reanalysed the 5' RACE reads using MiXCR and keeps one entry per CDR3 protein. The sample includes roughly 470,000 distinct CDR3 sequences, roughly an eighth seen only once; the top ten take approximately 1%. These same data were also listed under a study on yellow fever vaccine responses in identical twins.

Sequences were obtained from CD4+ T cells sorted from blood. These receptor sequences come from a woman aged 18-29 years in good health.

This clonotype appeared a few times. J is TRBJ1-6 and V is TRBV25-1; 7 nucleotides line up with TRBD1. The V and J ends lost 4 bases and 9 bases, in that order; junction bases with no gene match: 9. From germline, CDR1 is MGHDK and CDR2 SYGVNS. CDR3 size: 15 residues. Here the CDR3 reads CASSAQDSGGSPLHF. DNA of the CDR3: TGTGCCAGCAGTGCACAGGATTCAGGGGGTTCACCCCTCCACTTT.

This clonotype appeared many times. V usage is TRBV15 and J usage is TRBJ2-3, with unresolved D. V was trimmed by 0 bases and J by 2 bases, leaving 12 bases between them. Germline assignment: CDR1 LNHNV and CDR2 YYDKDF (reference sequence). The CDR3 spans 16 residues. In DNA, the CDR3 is TGTGCCACCAGCAGAGATGGCGGCACCGTCACAGATACGCAGTATTTT. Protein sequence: CATSRDGGTVTDTQYF.

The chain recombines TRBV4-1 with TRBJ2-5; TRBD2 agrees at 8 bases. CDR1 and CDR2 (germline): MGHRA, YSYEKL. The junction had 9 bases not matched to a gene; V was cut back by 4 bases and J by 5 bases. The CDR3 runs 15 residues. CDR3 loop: CASSPTTSAWETQYF. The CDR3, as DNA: TGCGCCAGCAGCCCGACGACTAGCGCTTGGGAGACCCAGTACTTC.

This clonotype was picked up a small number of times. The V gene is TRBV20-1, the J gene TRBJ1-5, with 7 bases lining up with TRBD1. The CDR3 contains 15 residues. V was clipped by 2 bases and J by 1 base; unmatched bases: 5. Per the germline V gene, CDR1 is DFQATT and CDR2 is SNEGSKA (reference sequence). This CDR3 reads CSARRPGQSNQPQHF. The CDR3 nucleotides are TGCAGTGCTAGAAGACCGGGACAGAGCAATCAGCCCCAGCATTTT.

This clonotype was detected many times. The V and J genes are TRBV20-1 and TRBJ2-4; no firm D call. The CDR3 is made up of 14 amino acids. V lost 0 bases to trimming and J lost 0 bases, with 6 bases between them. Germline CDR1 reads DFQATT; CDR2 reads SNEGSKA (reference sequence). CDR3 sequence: CSARDRPAKNIQYF. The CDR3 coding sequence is TGCAGTGCTAGAGACCGGCCAGCCAAAAACATTCAGTACTTC.

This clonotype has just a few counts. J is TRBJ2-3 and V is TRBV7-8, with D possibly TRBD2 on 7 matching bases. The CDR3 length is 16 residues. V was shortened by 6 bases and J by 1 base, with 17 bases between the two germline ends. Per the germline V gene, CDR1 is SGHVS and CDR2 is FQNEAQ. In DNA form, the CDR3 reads TGTGCCAGCAGGAAAGGGGGGGGCCTGGGCACAGATACGCAGTATTTT. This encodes CASRKGGGLGTDTQYF.

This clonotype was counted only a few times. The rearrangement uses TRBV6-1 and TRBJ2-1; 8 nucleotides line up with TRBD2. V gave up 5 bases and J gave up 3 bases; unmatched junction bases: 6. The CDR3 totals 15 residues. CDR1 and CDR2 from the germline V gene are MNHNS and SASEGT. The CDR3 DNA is TGTGCCAGCAGTAACCGCGGGGGGATCTACAATGAGCAGTTCTTC. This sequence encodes CASSNRGGIYNEQFF.

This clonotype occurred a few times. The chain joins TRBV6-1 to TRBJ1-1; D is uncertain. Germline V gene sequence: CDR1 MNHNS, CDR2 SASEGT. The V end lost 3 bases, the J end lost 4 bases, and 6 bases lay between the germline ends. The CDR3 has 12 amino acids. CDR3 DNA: TGTGCCAGCAGTGAGGCGCCCACTGAAGCTTTCTTT. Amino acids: CASSEAPTEAFF.